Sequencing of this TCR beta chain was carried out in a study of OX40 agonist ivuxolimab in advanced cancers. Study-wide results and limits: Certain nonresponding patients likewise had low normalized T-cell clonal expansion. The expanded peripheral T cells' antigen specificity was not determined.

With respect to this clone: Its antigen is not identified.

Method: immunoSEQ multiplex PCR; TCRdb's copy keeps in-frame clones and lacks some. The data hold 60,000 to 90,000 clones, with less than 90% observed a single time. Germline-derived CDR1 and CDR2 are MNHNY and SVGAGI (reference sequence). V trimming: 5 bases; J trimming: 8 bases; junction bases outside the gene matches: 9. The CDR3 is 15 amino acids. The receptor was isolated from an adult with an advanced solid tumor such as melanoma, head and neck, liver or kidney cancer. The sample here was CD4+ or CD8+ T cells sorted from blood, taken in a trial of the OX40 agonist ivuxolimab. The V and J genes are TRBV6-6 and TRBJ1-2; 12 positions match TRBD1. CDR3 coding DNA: TGTGCCAGCAGTAACCCGGGACAGGGGGCGCGCGGCTACACCTTC. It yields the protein CASSNPGQGARGYTF.